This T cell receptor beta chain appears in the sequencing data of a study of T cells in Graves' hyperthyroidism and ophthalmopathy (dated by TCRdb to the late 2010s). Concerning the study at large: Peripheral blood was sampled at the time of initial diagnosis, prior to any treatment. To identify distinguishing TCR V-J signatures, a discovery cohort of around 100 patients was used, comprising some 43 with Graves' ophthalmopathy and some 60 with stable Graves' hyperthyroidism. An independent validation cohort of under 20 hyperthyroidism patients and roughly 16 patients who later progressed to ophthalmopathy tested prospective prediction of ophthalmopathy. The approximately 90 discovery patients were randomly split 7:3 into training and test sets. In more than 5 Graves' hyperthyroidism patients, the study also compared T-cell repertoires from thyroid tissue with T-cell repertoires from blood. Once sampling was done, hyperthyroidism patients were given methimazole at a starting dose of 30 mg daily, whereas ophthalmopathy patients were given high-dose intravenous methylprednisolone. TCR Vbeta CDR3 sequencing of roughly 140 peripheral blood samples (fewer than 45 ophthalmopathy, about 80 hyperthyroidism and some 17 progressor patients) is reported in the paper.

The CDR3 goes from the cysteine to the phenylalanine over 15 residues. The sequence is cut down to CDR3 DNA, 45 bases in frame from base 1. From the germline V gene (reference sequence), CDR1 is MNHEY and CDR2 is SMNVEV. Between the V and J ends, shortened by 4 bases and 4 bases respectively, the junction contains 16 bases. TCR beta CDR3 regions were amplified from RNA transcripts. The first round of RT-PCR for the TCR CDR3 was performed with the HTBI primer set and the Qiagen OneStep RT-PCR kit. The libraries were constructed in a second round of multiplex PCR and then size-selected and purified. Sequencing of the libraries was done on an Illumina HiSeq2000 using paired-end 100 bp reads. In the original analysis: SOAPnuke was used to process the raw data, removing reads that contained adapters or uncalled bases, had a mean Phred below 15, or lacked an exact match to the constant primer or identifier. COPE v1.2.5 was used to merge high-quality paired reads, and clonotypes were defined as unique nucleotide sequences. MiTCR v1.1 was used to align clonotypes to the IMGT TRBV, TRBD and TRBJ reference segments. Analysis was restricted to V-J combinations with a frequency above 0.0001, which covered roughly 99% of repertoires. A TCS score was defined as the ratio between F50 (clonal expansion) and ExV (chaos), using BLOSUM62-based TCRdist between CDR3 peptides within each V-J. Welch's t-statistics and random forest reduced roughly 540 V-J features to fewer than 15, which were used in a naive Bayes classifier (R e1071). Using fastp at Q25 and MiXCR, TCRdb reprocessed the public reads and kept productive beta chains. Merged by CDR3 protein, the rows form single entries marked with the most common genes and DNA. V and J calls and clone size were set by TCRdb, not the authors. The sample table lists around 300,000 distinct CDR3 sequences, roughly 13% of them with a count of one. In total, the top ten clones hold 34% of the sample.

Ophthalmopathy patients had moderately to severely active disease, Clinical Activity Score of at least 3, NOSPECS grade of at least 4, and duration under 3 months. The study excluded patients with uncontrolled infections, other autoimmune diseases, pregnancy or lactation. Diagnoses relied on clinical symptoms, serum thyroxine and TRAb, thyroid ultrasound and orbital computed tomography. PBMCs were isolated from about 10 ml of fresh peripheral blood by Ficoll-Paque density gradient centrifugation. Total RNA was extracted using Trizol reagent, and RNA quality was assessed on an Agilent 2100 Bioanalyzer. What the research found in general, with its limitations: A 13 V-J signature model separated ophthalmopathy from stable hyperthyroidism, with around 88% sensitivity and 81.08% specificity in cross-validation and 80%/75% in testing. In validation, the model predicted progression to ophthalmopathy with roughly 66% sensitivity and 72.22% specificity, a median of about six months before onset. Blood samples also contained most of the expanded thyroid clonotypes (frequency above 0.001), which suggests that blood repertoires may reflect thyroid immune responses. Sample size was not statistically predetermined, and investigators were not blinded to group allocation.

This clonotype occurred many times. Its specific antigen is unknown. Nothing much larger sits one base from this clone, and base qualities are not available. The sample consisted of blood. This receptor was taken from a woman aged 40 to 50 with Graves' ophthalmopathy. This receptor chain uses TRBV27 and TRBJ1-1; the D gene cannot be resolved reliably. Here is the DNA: TGTGCCAGCAGTTCCTTTTTAGGGTTAGGCACTGAAGCTTTCTTT. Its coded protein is CASSSFLGLGTEAFF.